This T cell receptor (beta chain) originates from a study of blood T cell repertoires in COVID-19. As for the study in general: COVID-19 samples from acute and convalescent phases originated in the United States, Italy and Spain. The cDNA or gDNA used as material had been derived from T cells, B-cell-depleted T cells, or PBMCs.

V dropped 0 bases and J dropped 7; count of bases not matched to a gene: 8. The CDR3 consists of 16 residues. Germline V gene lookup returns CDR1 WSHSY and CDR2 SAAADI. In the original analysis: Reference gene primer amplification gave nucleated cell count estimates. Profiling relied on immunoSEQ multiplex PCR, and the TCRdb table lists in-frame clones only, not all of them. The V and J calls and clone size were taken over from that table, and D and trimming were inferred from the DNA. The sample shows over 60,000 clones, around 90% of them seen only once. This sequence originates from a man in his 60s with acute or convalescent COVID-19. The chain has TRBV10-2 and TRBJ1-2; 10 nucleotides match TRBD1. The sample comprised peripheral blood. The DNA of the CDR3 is TGCGCCAGCAGTGAGTCTCTGACAGGGGGCGTATCTGGCTACACCTTC. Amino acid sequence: CASSESLTGGVSGYTF.